This TCR beta chain was captured in a study of blood T cell repertoires in COVID-19. Looking at the study overall: Sites across the United States, Italy and Spain contributed samples from acute and convalescent COVID-19.

The germline V gene encodes CDR1 MNHEY and CDR2 SMNVEV (reference sequence). The ends were cut back, 5 bases at V and 1 base at J, with 18 bases in the middle. The CDR3 has 18 amino acids. Produced via immunoSEQ multiplex PCR; TCRdb's table is partial and in-frame only. The sample consists of about 27,000 clones, 88% of them appearing once. The sample taken for sequencing was peripheral blood. The V call is TRBV27, the J call TRBJ2-6; perhaps TRBD2 as D (6 bases). The TCR originated in a woman aged 50 to 60 with active COVID-19. In DNA form, the CDR3 reads TGTGCCAGCAGTACCCTCCGGGACTCACTTTCTGGGGCCAACGTCCTGACTTTC. Translating it yields CASSTLRDSLSGANVLTF.